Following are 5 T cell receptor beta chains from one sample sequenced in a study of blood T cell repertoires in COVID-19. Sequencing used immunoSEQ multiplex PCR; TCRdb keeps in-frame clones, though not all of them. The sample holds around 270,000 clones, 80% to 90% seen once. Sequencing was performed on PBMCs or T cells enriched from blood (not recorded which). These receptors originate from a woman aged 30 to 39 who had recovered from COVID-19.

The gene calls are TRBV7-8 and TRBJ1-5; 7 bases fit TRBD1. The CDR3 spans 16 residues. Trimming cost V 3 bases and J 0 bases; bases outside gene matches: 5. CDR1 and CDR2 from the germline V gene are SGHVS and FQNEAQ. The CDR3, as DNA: TGTGCCAGCAGCTTTTCAGGGGGTTATAGCAATCAGCCCCAGCATTTT. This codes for CASSFSGGYSNQPQHF.

The CDR3 DNA sequence: TGTGCCAGCAGTTTCAGCGGGGCCCTAGGGCATACGCAGTATTTT. This translates into CASSFSGALGHTQYF. The chain employs TRBV7-3 and TRBJ2-3; TRBD2 matches at 7 bases. CDR3 length: 15 amino acids. The germline gives CDR1 SGHTA, CDR2 FQGTGA. Unmatched junction bases numbered 13, after V lost 6 bases and J lost 7 bases.

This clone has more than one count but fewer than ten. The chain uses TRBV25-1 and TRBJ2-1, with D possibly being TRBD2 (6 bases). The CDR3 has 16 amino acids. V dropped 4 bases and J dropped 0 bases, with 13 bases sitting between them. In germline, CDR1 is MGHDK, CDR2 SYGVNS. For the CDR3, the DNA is TGTGCCAGCAGTGCATACCTCGGGAGCTCCTACAATGAGCAGTTCTTC. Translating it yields CASSAYLGSSYNEQFF.

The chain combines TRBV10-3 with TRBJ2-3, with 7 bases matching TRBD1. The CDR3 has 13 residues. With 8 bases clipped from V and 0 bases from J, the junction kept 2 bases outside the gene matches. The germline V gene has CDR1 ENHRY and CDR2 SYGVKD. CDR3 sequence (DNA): TGTGCCATCCGGGACAGTAGCACAGATACGCAGTATTTT. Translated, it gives CAIRDSSTDTQYF.

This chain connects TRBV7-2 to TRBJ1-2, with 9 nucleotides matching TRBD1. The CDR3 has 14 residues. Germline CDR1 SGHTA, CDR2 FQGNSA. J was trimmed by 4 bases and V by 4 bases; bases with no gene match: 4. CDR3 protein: CASSSDRGPYGYTF. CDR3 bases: TGTGCCAGCAGCTCGGACAGGGGACCCTATGGCTACACCTTC.